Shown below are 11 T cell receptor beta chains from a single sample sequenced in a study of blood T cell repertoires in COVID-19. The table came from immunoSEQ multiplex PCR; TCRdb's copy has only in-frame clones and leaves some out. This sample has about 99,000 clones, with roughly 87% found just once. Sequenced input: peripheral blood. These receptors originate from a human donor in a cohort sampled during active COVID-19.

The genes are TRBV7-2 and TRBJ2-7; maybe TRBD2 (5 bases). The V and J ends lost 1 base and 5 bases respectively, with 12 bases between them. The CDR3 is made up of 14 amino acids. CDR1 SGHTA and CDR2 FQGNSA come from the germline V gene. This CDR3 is CASSLGLEVHEQYF. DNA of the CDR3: TGTGCCAGCAGCTTAGGGCTGGAGGTCCACGAGCAGTACTTC.

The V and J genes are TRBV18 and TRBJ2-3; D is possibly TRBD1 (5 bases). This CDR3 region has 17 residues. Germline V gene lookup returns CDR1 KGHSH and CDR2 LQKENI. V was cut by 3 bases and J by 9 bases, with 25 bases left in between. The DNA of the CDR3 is TGTGCCAGCTCACCTGCCCGGACATACCAGGGAACACAGACGCAGTATTTT. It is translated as CASSPARTYQGTQTQYF.

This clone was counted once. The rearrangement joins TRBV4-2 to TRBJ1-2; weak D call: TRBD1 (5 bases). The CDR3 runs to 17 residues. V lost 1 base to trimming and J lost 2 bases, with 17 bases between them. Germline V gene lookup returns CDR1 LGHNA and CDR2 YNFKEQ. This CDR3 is CASSQVLAGAGNYGYTF. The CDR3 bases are TGTGCCAGCAGCCAAGTGTTAGCGGGAGCAGGGAACTATGGCTACACCTTC.

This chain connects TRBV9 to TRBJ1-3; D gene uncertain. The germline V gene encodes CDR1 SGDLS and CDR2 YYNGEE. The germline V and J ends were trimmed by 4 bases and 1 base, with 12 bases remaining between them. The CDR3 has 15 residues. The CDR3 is CASSPRLGSGNTIYF. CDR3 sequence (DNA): TGTGCCAGCAGCCCTAGGCTGGGTTCTGGAAACACCATATATTTT.

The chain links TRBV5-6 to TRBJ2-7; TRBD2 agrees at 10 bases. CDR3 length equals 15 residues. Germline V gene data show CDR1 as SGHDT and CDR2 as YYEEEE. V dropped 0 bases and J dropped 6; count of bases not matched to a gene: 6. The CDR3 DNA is TGTGCCAGCAGCTTGGTTCTAGCGGGAGTTGCCGAGCAGTACTTC. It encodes CASSLVLAGVAEQYF.

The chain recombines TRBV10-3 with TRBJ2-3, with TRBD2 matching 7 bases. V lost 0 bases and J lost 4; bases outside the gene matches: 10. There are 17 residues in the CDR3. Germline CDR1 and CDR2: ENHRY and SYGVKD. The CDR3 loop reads CAISESTGGVVADTQYF. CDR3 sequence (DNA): TGTGCCATCAGTGAGTCGACGGGGGGAGTGGTGGCAGATACGCAGTATTTT.

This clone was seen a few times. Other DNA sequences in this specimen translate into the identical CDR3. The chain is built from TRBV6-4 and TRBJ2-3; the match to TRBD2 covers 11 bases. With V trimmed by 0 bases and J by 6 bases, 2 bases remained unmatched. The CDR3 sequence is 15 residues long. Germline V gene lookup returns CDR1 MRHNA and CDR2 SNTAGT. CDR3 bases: TGTGCCAGCAGTGACTCTAGCGGGGGGGCCGATACGCAGTATTTT. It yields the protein CASSDSSGGADTQYF.

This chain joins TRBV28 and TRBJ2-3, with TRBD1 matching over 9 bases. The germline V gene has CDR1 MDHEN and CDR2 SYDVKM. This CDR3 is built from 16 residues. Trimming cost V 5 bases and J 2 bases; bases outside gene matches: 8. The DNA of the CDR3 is TGTGCCAGCAGTCTCCGCACAGGGGGCCCCACAGATACGCAGTATTTT. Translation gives CASSLRTGGPTDTQYF.

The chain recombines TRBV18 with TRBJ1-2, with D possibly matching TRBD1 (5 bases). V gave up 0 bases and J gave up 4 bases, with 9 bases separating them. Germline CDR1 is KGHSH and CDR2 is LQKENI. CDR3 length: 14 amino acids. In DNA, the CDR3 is TGTGCCAGCTCACCACCGGCCAGGGTCTATGGCTACACCTTC. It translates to CASSPPARVYGYTF.

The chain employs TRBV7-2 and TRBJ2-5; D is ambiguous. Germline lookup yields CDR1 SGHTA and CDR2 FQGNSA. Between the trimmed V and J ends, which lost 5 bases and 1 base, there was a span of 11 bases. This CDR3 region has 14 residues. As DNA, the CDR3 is TGTGCCAGCAGCCCGTCGGGTCTCCAAGAGACCCAGTACTTC. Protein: CASSPSGLQETQYF.

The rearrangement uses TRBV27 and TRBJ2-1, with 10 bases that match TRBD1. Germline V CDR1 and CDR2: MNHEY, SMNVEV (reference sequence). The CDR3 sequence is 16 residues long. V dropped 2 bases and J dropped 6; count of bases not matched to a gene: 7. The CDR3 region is CASSLIGQGGFNEQFF. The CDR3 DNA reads TGTGCCAGCAGTTTAATCGGACAGGGGGGATTCAATGAGCAGTTCTTC.